The source of this TCR beta chain is a study of shared clonotypes between healthy human individuals. Study-wide context: For every donor, three CD4 naive, three CD4 memory, two CD8 naive and one CD8 memory plates were used.

The CD4+ fraction was divided into a CD45RA+ naive subset and a CD45RA-negative memory subset. This table comes from immunoSEQ multiplex PCR, and its TCRdb copy is limited to in-frame clones, with some not included. The top ten clones hold about 0.36% of a sample with some 2,500,000 clones, 92% of them seen once. The TCR comes from a man aged 18-30 years in good health. Some clones in this sample may be carry-over from other donors' samples. The specimen sequenced was naive CD4+ T cells from PBMCs. Sample subset: CD45RA+ positively selected.

In DNA, the CDR3 is TGTGCCAGCTCACCAAGTTGGACAGGGGGCCTCGGTTCGGGCGAGCAGTACTTC. This translates into CASSPSWTGGLGSGEQYF. The chain links TRBV18 to TRBJ2-7, with 11 nucleotides matching TRBD1. Germline V gene lookup returns CDR1 KGHSH and CDR2 LQKENI. The V and J ends lost 2 bases and 6 bases, in that order; junction bases with no gene match: 15. The CDR3 has 18 amino acids.